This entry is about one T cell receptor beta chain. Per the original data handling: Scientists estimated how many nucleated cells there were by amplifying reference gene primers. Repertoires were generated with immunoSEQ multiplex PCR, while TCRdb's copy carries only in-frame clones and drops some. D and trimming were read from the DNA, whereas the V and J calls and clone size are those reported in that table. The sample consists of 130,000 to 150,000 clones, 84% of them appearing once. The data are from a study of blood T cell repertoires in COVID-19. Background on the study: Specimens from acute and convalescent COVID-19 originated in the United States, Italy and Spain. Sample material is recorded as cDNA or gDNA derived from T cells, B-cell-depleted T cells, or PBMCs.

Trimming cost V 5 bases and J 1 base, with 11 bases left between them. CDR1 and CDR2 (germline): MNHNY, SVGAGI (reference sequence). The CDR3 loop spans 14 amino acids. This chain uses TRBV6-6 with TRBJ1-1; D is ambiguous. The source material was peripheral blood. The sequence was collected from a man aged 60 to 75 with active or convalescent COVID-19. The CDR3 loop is CASSTQVANTEAFF. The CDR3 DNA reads TGTGCCAGCAGTACGCAGGTGGCGAACACTGAAGCTTTCTTT.